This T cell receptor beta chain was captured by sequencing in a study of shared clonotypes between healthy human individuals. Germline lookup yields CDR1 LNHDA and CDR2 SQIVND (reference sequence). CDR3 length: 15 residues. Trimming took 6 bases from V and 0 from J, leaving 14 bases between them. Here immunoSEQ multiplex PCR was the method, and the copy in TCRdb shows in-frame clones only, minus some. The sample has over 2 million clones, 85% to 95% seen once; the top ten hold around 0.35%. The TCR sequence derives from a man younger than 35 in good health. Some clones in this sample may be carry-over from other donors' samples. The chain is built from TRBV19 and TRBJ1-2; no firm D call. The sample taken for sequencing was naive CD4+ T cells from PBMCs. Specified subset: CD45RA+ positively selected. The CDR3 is CASRPQQAPNYGYTF. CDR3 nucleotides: TGTGCCAGTAGACCCCAGCAGGCTCCTAACTATGGCTACACCTTC. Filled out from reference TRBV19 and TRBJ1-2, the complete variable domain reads DGGITQSPKYLFRKEGQNVTLSCEQNLNHDAMYWYRQDPGQGLRLIYYSQIVNDFQKGDIAEGYSVSREKKESFPLTVTSAQKNPTAFYLCASRPQQAPNYGYTFGSGTRLTVV.